The following is a TCR beta chain sequence with its context. Its antigen is not yet known. No much larger clonotype is one base removed from it; base qualities were not supplied. This record comes from a study of T cell responses to AZD1222 COVID-19 vaccine (dated by TCRdb to the early 2020s). Regarding the study in general: TCR sequencing covered some 250 trial participants: 200 to 210 given two doses of AZD1222 and around 26 given two doses of MenACWY control vaccine. Enrollment into the trials was organized by age into subgroups of 18-55, 56-69 and 70-plus years, and those subgroups contained about 160, 30 and 59 TCR-sequenced participants, respectively.

Trimming takes 7 bases off V and 4 bases off J; junction bases not matched to a gene: 8. Reading the germline V gene (reference sequence) gives CDR1 SGHNT and CDR2 YYREEE. From the cysteine up to the phenylalanine, the CDR3 has a length of 15 residues. Only CDR3 DNA is held: 45 bases, read in frame from base 1. Per the publication, the time point label means: about 28 days (+/-7) after the second vaccine dose. AZD1222 recipients given second doses at about 4 weeks or at about 12 weeks were pooled, since spike-specific TCR depth and breadth were not found to differ between the two schedules. Vaccinee samples were obtained from the UK trials COV001 and COV002, which included a single-blind randomized controlled phase 2/3 trial of AZD1222 (ChAdOx1 nCoV-19) in healthy adults. For TCRbeta chain sequencing, PBMC samples were collected from trial participants at day 0 and at day 28 after the second dose.

The CDR3 regions of human TCRbeta chains were analyzed by immunosequencing. As for how the authors treated the data: Repertoire TCRs were checked for matches against a reference library of SARS-CoV-2-specific TCRs that had been generated using the MIRA antigen-specificity platform. Breadth was defined as the fraction of unique TCRs that were SARS-CoV-2-associated. Depth was defined as the fraction of total T cells that were SARS-CoV-2-associated. Each spike-specific TCR was assigned to its reactive spike region and to a CD4 or CD8 class using the MIRA data. Log10-transformed breadth and depth values were compared by one-way ANOVA with Sidak's multiple comparisons tests. The source is immuneACCESS, and TCRdb retained only in-frame sequences with V and J called. Part of the clones is not carried over; for the studies checked, unresolved V genes explain less than half of this, and the remainder is unexplained. V, J and clone size are those of that table, while D and trimming were read from the DNA. This sample holds some 150,000 clones; 90% were observed only once. Together, the top ten hold approximately 1.5% of the sample.

The investigation overall reported the following: Reportedly, close to half of the unique spike-specific TCRs recognized epitopes lying outside the regions that are mutated in the B.1.351 and B.1.1.7 variants. The whole spike protein was spanned by vaccine-associated CD4 TCRs, and dominant responses were seen in regions 160-218 and 743-854. Participants were mostly white British, with more females than males. The authors suggested clonal diversity may have been underestimated. A significant rise in spike-specific TCR breadth and depth was observed after two AZD1222 doses relative to day 0 and relative to MenACWY recipients. Because no day 14 peak-response samples were available, the repertoires could be characterized only after the peak T cell response. Only five to seven AZD1222 recipients were SARS-CoV-2 seropositive at baseline, limiting conclusions about previously exposed vaccinees. In the small 56-69-year group, the increase in depth fell short of significance, most likely because of low power.

The sequence is built from TRBV5-4 and TRBJ2-6; the central 7 bases match TRBD1. Sequencing was performed on peripheral blood, taken 28 days after the second AZD1222 dose. The source of this sequence is an adult who received the AZD1222 COVID-19 vaccine. The nucleotide sequence is given as TGTGCCAGCCGCCGAACAGGGGCGGGGGCCAACGTCCTGACTTTC. Its protein product is CASRRTGAGANVLTF.